This note documents a single TCR beta chain sequence. The antigen is not known. Donors comprised only Caucasian adults living in Nashville, Tennessee. This CDR3 contains 12 residues. CDR1 GTSNPN and CDR2 SVGIG come from the germline V gene (reference sequence). V was pared by 2 bases and J by 15 bases, with 17 bases between. Data came from immunoSEQ multiplex PCR; TCRdb stores just in-frame clones and leaves some out. The repertoire consists of about 1.1 million clones, with about 72% occurring once and the leading ten covering about 0.94%. These data belong to a study of shared clonotypes between healthy human individuals. General observations from the study: Rarefaction showed sorted-subset sequencing was incomplete despite large depth.

The TCR comes from a man between 18 and 29 years old in good health. Some clones in this sample may be carry-over from other donors' samples. Sequencing was performed on memory CD4+ T cells from PBMCs. As to subset: CD45RA-negative fraction. The chain recombines TRBV30 with TRBJ2-1; D possibly uses TRBD1 or TRBD2 (5 bases each). CDR3 DNA sequence: TGTGCCTGGAGTAATGGGGGTCAATCGTCGTTCTTC. As protein: CAWSNGGQSSFF.